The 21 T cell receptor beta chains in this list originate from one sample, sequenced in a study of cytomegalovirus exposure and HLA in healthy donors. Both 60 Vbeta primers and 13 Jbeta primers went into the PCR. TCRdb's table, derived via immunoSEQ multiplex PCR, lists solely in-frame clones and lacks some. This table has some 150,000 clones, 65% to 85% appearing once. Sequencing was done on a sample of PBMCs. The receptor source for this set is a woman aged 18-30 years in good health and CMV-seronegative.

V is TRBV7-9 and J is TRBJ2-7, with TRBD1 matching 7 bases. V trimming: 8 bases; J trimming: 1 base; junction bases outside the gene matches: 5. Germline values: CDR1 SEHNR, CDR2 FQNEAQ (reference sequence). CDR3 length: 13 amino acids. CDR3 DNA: TGTGCCAGCGTCGGGACAGAGTCCTACGAGCAGTACTTC. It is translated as CASVGTESYEQYF.

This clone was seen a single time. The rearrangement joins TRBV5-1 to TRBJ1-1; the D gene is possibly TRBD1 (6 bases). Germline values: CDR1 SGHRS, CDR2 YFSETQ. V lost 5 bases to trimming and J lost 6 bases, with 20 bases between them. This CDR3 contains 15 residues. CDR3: CASRQGQNAVAEAFF. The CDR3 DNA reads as TGCGCCAGCAGGCAGGGGCAGAACGCTGTAGCTGAAGCTTTCTTT. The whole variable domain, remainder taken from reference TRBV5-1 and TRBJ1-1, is KAGVTQTPRYLIKTRGQQVTLSCSPISGHRSVSWYQQTPGQGLQFLFEYFSETQRNKGNFPGRFSGRQFSNSRSEMNVSTLELGDSALYLCASRQGQNAVAEAFFGQGTRLTVV.

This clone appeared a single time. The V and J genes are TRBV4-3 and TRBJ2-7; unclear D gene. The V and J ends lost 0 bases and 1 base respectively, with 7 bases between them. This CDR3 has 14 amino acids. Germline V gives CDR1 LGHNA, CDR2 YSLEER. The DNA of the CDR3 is TGCGCCAGCAGCCAAGATATAGAGTCCTACGAGCAGTACTTC. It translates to CASSQDIESYEQYF.

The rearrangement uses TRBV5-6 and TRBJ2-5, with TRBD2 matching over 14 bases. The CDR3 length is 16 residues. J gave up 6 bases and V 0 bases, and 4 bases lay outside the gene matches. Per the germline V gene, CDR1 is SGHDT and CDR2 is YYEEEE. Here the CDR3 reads CASSLVRLAGGQTQYF. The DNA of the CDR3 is TGTGCCAGCAGCTTGGTTCGACTAGCGGGAGGGCAGACCCAGTACTTC.

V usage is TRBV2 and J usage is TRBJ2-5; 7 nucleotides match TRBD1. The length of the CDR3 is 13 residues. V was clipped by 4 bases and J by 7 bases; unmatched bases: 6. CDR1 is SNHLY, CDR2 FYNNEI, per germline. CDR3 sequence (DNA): TGTGCCAGCAGTGGTACAGGGGACGGGACCCAGTACTTC. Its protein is CASSGTGDGTQYF.

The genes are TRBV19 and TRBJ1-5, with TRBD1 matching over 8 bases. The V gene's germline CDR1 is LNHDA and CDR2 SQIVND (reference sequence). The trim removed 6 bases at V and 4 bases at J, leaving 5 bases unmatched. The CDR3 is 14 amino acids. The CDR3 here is CASRATGDNQPQHF. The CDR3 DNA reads TGTGCCAGTAGAGCGACAGGGGATAATCAGCCCCAGCATTTT. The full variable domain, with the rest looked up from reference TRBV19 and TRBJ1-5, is DGGITQSPKYLFRKEGQNVTLSCEQNLNHDAMYWYRQDPGQGLRLIYYSQIVNDFQKGDIAEGYSVSREKKESFPLTVTSAQKNPTAFYLCASRATGDNQPQHFGDGTRLSIL.

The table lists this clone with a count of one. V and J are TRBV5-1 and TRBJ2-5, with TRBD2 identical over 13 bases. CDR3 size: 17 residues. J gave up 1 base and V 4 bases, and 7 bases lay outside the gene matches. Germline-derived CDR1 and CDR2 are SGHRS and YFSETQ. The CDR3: CASSRGLAGTPQETQYF. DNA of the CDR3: TGCGCCAGCAGCCGGGGACTAGCGGGAACGCCCCAAGAGACCCAGTACTTC.

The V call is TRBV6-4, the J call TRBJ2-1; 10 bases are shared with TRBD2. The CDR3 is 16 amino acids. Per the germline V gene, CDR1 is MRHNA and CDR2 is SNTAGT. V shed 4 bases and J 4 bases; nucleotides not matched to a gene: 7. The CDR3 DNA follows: TGTGCCAGCAGTGCTATAGCGGGAGGAGATTACAATGAGCAGTTCTTC. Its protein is CASSAIAGGDYNEQFF.

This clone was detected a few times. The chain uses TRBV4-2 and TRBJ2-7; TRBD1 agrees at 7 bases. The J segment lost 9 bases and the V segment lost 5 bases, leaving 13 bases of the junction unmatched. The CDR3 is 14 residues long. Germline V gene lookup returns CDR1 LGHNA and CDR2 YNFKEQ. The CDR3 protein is CASSESRGTVGQYF. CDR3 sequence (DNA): TGTGCCAGCAGCGAATCCAGAGGGACAGTGGGGCAGTACTTC.

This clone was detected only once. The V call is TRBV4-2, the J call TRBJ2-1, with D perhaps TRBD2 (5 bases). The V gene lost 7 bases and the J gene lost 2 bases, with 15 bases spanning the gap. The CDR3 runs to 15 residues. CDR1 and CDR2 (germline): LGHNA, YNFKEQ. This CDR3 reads CASKPGSEPYNEQFF. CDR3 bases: TGTGCCAGCAAACCGGGAAGCGAGCCCTACAATGAGCAGTTCTTC.

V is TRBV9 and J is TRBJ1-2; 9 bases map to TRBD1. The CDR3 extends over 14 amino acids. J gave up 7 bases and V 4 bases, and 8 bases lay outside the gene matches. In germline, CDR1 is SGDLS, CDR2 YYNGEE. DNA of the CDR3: TGTGCCAGCAGCACTACAGGGGGCAACGGTGGCTACACCTTC. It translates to CASSTTGGNGGYTF.

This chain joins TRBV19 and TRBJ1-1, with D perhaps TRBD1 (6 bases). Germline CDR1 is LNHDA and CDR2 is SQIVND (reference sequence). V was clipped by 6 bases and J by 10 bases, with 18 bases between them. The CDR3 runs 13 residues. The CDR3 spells CASRNQGSAVAFF. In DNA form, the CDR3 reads TGTGCCAGTAGGAATCAGGGGAGTGCGGTAGCTTTCTTT.

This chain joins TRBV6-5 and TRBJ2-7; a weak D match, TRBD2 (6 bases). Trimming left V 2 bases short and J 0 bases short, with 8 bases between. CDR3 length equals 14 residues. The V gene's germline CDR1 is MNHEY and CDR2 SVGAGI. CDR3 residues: CASSYGGTSYEQYF. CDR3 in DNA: TGTGCCAGCAGTTACGGGGGGACCTCCTACGAGCAGTACTTC.

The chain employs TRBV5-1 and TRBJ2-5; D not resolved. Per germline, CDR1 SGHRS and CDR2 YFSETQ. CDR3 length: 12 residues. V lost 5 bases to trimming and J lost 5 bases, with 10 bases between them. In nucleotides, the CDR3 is TGCGCCAGCAGTTACGGTATTGAGACCCAGTACTTC. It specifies CASSYGIETQYF.

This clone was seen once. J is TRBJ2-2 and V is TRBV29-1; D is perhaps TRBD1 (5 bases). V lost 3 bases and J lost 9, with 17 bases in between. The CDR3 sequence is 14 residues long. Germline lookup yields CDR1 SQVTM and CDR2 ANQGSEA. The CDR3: CSVEPFQGNRELFF. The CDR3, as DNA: TGCAGCGTTGAGCCGTTTCAGGGAAACCGGGAGCTGTTTTTT.

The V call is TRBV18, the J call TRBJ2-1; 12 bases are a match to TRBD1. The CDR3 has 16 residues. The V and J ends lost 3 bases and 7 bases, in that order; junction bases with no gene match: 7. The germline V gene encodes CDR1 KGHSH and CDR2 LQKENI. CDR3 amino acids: CASSPAGQGARNEQFF. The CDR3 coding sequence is TGTGCCAGCTCACCGGCGGGACAGGGGGCGCGGAATGAGCAGTTCTTC.

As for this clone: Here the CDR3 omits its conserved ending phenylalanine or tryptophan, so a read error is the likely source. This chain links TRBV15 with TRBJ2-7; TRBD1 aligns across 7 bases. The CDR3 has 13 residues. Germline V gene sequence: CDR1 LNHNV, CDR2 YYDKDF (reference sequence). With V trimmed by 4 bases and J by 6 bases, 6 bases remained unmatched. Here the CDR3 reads CATSNTPGGEQYL. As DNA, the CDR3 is TGTGCCACCAGCAACACCCCAGGGGGCGAGCAGTACCTC.

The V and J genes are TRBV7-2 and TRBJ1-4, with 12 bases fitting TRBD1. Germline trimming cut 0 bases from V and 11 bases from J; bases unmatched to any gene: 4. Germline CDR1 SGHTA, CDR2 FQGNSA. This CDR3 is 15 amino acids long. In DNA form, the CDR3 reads TGTGCCAGCAGCTTAGCCGGGACAGGGGGCGGGAAACTGTTTTTT. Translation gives CASSLAGTGGGKLFF.

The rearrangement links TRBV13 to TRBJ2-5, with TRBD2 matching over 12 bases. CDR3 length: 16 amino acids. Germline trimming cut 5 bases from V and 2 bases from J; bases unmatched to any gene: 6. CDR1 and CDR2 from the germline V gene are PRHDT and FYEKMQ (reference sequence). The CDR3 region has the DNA TGTGCCAGCAGCCTCCGGACTAGCGGGGTACAAGAGACCCAGTACTTC. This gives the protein CASSLRTSGVQETQYF.

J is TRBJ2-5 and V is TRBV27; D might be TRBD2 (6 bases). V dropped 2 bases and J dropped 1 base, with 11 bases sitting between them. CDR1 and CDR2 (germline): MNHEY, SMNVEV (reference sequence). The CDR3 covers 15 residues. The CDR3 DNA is TGTGCCAGCAGTTTAAGAGGCGGGACCCAAGAGACCCAGTACTTC. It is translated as CASSLRGGTQETQYF.

CDR3 in DNA: TGTGCCAGCAGTTTACTCCCACAGTTAAATGAAAAACTGTTTTTT. Amino acid sequence: CASSLLPQLNEKLFF. The V call is TRBV27, the J call TRBJ1-4; D is unresolved. The ends were cut back, 2 bases at V and 5 bases at J, with 12 bases in the middle. The CDR3 covers 15 residues. CDR1 is MNHEY, CDR2 SMNVEV, per germline (reference sequence).